The next 30 T cell receptor beta chains were all read from a single sample in a study of Ad26.COV2.S vaccination and SARS-CoV-2 variants. The protocol was immunoSEQ multiplex PCR, while the TCRdb copy is restricted to in-frame clones and leaves out a portion. Here the sample spans fewer than 500,000 clones, 80% to 90% being singletons. Treatment here: roughly 20 received Ad26.COV2.S at low or high dose, single or two shots; about 5 received placebo; per-sample allocation not given. Collection of samples fell on day 63 after the first vaccine or placebo injection. This material consisted of peripheral blood, taken in a trial of Ad26.COV2.S vaccine versus placebo. These receptors were taken from a person between 18 and 60 years old who received the Ad26.COV2.S COVID-19 vaccine or a placebo.

This clone was seen once. The genes are TRBV5-1 and TRBJ2-3; maybe TRBD2 (5 bases). Trimming shortened V by 4 bases and J by 2 bases, and 14 bases separated the two germline ends. This CDR3 region has 15 residues. Germline CDR1 SGHRS, CDR2 YFSETQ. DNA of the CDR3: TGCGCCAGCAGCCGAGGAGACTACAACACAGATACGCAGTATTTT. Protein product: CASSRGDYNTDTQYF.

This clone appeared once. The rearrangement links TRBV5-1 to TRBJ1-6, with TRBD1 identical over 9 bases. The CDR3 is made up of 15 amino acids. The ends lost 4 bases at V and 8 bases at J; junction bases unmatched: 7. Germline assignment: CDR1 SGHRS and CDR2 YFSETQ. CDR3 DNA sequence: TGCGCCAGCAGCGAACCGGGACAGGGATATTCACCCCTCCACTTT. As protein: CASSEPGQGYSPLHF.

V and J are TRBV5-1 and TRBJ1-1; possible D gene TRBD1, 6 bases. Germline V gene data show CDR1 as SGHRS and CDR2 as YFSETQ. V was clipped by 4 bases and J by 6 bases, with 16 bases between them. The CDR3 runs 14 residues. The CDR3 protein is CASSPGQLGAEAFF. DNA of the CDR3: TGCGCCAGCAGCCCCGGACAGCTGGGCGCTGAAGCTTTCTTT.

This chain links TRBV2 with TRBJ2-7; D gene unclear. V shed 2 bases and J shed 3 bases, with 5 bases lying between them. CDR3 length: 12 residues. CDR1 SNHLY and CDR2 FYNNEI come from the germline V gene. The CDR3 protein is CASSEYNYEQYV. Written as DNA, the CDR3 is TGTGCCAGCAGTGAATACAACTACGAGCAGTACGTC.

This chain joins TRBV28 and TRBJ1-5; D remains ambiguous. Germline-derived CDR1 and CDR2 are MDHEN and SYDVKM. This CDR3 contains 14 residues. V lost 3 bases to trimming and J lost 4 bases, with 10 bases between them. CDR3 loop: CASSFEELNQPQHF. As DNA, the CDR3 is TGTGCCAGCAGTTTTGAGGAGTTAAATCAGCCCCAGCATTTT.

The chain employs TRBV7-3 and TRBJ2-7; D call uncertain. Germline-derived CDR1 and CDR2 are SGHTA and FQGTGA. The CDR3 totals 15 residues. V shed 2 bases and J shed 1 base, with 12 bases lying between them. The CDR3 DNA reads as TGTGCCAGCAGCTTAGAGTCGGGCCTGTCCTACGAGCAGTACTTC. Translating it yields CASSLESGLSYEQYF.

Comments on this clone: Germline is not matched at one junction end, which may reflect a read error. The chain employs TRBV7-6 and TRBJ1-2, with 10 bases matching TRBD1. From germline, CDR1 is SGHVS and CDR2 FNYEAQ. The CDR3 contains 16 residues. In DNA form, the CDR3 reads TGTGCCAGCAGCTTAGATAGTGGGGGACAGGGGCTTGGCTACACTTTC. Translation gives CASSLDSGGQGLGYTF.

The CDR3 DNA follows: TGTGCCAGCAGTTTTCCGCCTGGAAACTATGGCTACACCTTC. This translates into CASSFPPGNYGYTF. J is TRBJ1-2 and V is TRBV28; the D is unclear. From germline, CDR1 is MDHEN and CDR2 SYDVKM. Trimming pared 3 bases from V and 2 bases from J, leaving 10 bases between. This CDR3 has 14 residues.

This clone occurred a few times. The J gene is TRBJ2-2, the V gene TRBV2; TRBD1 matches 7 bases. The V segment lost 1 base and the J segment 5 bases; nucleotides outside the gene matches: 4. Looked up from germline, CDR1 is SNHLY and CDR2 is FYNNEI. This CDR3 has 15 residues. The CDR3 DNA sequence: TGTGCCAGCAGTGAAGAGGGGGCGGATACCGGGGAGCTGTTTTTT. This sequence encodes CASSEEGADTGELFF. Looking up the rest from reference TRBV2 and TRBJ2-2 gives the full variable domain: EPEVTQTPSHQVTQMGQEVILRCVPISNHLYFYWYRQILGQKVEFLVSFYNNEISEKSEIFDDQFSVERPDGSNFTLKIRSTKLEDSAMYFCASSEEGADTGELFFGEGSRLTVL.

The rearrangement links TRBV28 to TRBJ2-3, with 8 bases that match TRBD2. CDR3 length equals 14 residues. Germline V lookup: CDR1 MDHEN, CDR2 SYDVKM. Losses at the gene ends were 6 bases for V and 7 bases for J; bases not matched to a gene: 9. For the CDR3, the DNA is TGTGCCAGCAGATTTCCGGGGGGGCCACATACGCAGTATTTT. Protein sequence: CASRFPGGPHTQYF.

The chain links TRBV3-1 (or the pseudogene TRBV3-2) to TRBJ2-3; no reliable D call. Deletions cut 1 base from V and 4 bases from J, with 9 bases between. The CDR3 totals 14 residues. Germline values: CDR1 LGHDT, CDR2 YNNKEL (reference sequence). The CDR3 DNA reads TGTGCCAGCAGCCAAGTGAGGTCTGCAGATACGCAGTATTTT. Protein: CASSQVRSADTQYF.

The table lists this clone with a count of one. V gene TRBV6-2 or TRBV6-3 combines with J gene TRBJ2-3, with no clear D. CDR1 MNHEY and CDR2 SVGEGT come from the germline V gene. Deletions cut 4 bases from V and 1 base from J, with 3 bases between. This CDR3 spans 12 amino acids. CDR3 nucleotides: TGTGCCAGCAGTTGGGGCACAGATACGCAGTATTTT. Its translation: CASSWGTDTQYF.

The J gene is TRBJ2-3, the V gene TRBV13; no reliable D call. V was clipped by 6 bases and J by 6 bases, with 7 bases between them. This CDR3 is built from 11 residues. Germline assignment: CDR1 PRHDT and CDR2 FYEKMQ (reference sequence). The chain's CDR3 is CASSAVDTQYF. CDR3 nucleotide sequence: TGTGCCAGCAGTGCCGTTGATACGCAGTATTTT. The full variable domain, in which reference TRBV13 and TRBJ2-3 provide the parts outside the CDR3, is AAGVIQSPRHLIKEKRETATLKCYPIPRHDTVYWYQQGPGQDPQFLISFYEKMQSDKGSIPDRFSAQQFSDYHSELNMSSLELGDSALYFCASSAVDTQYFGPGTRLTVL.

The J gene is TRBJ1-2, the V gene TRBV2, with a weak D call TRBD1 (6 bases). Germline V gives CDR1 SNHLY, CDR2 FYNNEI. The CDR3 has 13 amino acids. Trimming took 8 bases from V and 4 from J, leaving 14 bases between them. Written as DNA, the CDR3 is TGTGCCAGCCGTAAGGACAGCCTCTATGGCTACACCTTC. Its protein is CASRKDSLYGYTF. Looking up the rest from reference TRBV2 and TRBJ1-2 gives the full variable domain: EPEVTQTPSHQVTQMGQEVILRCVPISNHLYFYWYRQILGQKVEFLVSFYNNEISEKSEIFDDQFSVERPDGSNFTLKIRSTKLEDSAMYFCASRKDSLYGYTFGSGTRLTVV.

J is TRBJ2-2 and V is TRBV29-1; D call uncertain. The length of the CDR3 is 12 residues. The V gene's germline CDR1 is SQVTM and CDR2 ANQGSEA. V dropped 2 bases and J dropped 6 bases, with 7 bases sitting between them. DNA of the CDR3: TGCAGCGTTGAATCCGGTTCCGGGGAGCTGTTTTTT. Translating gives CSVESGSGELFF.

Concerning this clone: The sample holds other DNA sequences that translate to the same CDR3. J is TRBJ2-2 and V is TRBV18; TRBD1 might be the D (6 bases). Germline V CDR1 and CDR2: KGHSH, LQKENI. CDR3 length equals 14 residues. V was clipped by 3 bases and J by 3 bases, with 8 bases between them. Here the CDR3 reads CASSPQGYTGELFF. The DNA of the CDR3 is TGTGCCAGCTCACCCCAGGGGTACACCGGGGAGCTGTTTTTT.

The V call is TRBV9, the J call TRBJ1-2; a possible D gene is TRBD1 (5 bases). Germline values: CDR1 SGDLS, CDR2 YYNGEE. The length of the CDR3 is 13 residues. The germline V and J ends were trimmed by 5 bases and 8 bases, with 16 bases remaining between them. The CDR3 region is CASSLGAAEGYTF. In DNA form, the CDR3 reads TGTGCCAGCAGTCTAGGGGCTGCGGAAGGCTACACCTTC.

The rearrangement links TRBV16 to TRBJ1-1; D gene uncertain. This CDR3 has 15 residues. The germline gives CDR1 KGHSY, CDR2 FQNENV. Trimming took 1 base from V and 6 from J, leaving 15 bases between them. CDR3 coding DNA: TGTGCCAGCAGCCAATGGAGGAACAGCAACTCTGAAGCTTTCTTT. This codes for CASSQWRNSNSEAFF.

The rearrangement links TRBV11-2 to TRBJ2-2; D unresolved. Germline loops: CDR1 SGHAT, CDR2 FQNNGV. The CDR3 contains 13 residues. V lost 5 bases and J lost 2, with 6 bases in between. The CDR3 region is CASSQSNTGELFF. The CDR3, as DNA: TGTGCCAGCAGCCAGTCCAACACCGGGGAGCTGTTTTTT. Together with reference TRBV11-2 and TRBJ2-2, the CDR3 gives the full variable domain: EAGVAQSPRYKIIEKRQSVAFWCNPISGHATLYWYQQILGQGPKLLIQFQNNGVVDDSQLPKDRFSAERLKGVDSTLKIQPAKLEDSAVYLCASSQSNTGELFFGEGSRLTVL.

This clone appeared a few times. The chain recombines TRBV3-1 (or the pseudogene TRBV3-2) with TRBJ2-1; TRBD1 aligns across 7 bases. Germline V lookup: CDR1 LGHDT, CDR2 YNNKEL (reference sequence). J lost 5 bases, V lost 8 bases, and 6 bases had no gene match. The CDR3 spans 13 residues. CDR3 in DNA: TGTGCCAGCCTTAGGACAGGCGACAATGAGCAGTTCTTC. Translation: CASLRTGDNEQFF.

The chain is built from TRBV7-2 and TRBJ2-6; 11 bases match TRBD1. Trimming took 2 bases from V and 4 from J; bases not matched to a gene: 10. The CDR3 runs 19 residues. Germline CDR1 is SGHTA and CDR2 is FQGNSA. In DNA form, the CDR3 reads TGTGCCAGCAGCTTACTCCCGGGACAGGGGGGCTCCGGGGCCAACGTCCTGACTTTC. Protein product: CASSLLPGQGGSGANVLTF.

This chain joins TRBV2 and TRBJ2-2; 11 nucleotides align to TRBD2. The CDR3 runs 17 residues. Germline CDR1 SNHLY, CDR2 FYNNEI. Trimming at V came to 6 bases and at J to 0 bases, leaving 6 bases not matched to a gene. The CDR3 DNA sequence: TGTGCCAGCAGATGGACTAGCGGGCCCGCGAACACCGGGGAGCTGTTTTTT. This encodes CASRWTSGPANTGELFF.

The rearrangement joins TRBV5-1 to TRBJ1-1; D is unclear. V lost 5 bases, J lost 2 bases, and 16 bases lay in between. CDR1 and CDR2 (germline): SGHRS, YFSETQ. This CDR3 spans 15 amino acids. The chain's CDR3 is CASSGIPPGNTEAFF. CDR3 bases: TGCGCCAGCAGTGGAATCCCCCCGGGAAACACTGAAGCTTTCTTT.

For this clone: Other DNA sequences from this sample encode an identical CDR3 as well. The chain has TRBV20-1 and TRBJ2-5; no definite D call. V lost 1 base, J lost 4 bases, and 4 bases lay in between. CDR3 length: 11 residues. Germline V gene data show CDR1 as DFQATT and CDR2 as SNEGSKA (reference sequence). The CDR3 DNA reads as TGCAGTGCTAGAGTCAGAGAGACCCAGTACTTC. It is translated as CSARVRETQYF.

This chain connects TRBV6-5 to TRBJ2-3, with D perhaps matching TRBD2 (6 bases). V lost 0 bases and J lost 1, with 11 bases in between. Germline V gene sequence: CDR1 MNHEY, CDR2 SVGAGI. The CDR3 runs to 16 residues. CDR3 nucleotides: TGTGCCAGCAGTTACTCTCTCCCGGGGGGCACAGATACGCAGTATTTT. It is translated as CASSYSLPGGTDTQYF.

The chain combines TRBV5-1 with TRBJ1-1, with a tentative D call TRBD1 (6 bases). Per germline, CDR1 SGHRS and CDR2 YFSETQ. CDR3 size: 18 residues. Trimming pared 0 bases from V and 0 bases from J, leaving 18 bases between. The CDR3 DNA sequence: TGCGCCAGCAGCTTGGCCATAGTCGCGGACAGAATGAACACTGAAGCTTTCTTT. Protein product: CASSLAIVADRMNTEAFF.

The genes are TRBV2 and TRBJ2-5; no clear D. The V end was cut by 8 bases, the J end by 0 bases, with 13 bases between. This CDR3 has 14 residues. Germline V CDR1 and CDR2: SNHLY, FYNNEI. Here the CDR3 reads CASCRLSYQETQYF. The CDR3 DNA reads TGTGCCAGCTGTAGGCTCTCGTACCAAGAGACCCAGTACTTC.

The rearrangement links TRBV6-5 to TRBJ1-2; D is unclear. The ends were cut back, 5 bases at V and 3 bases at J, with 16 bases in the middle. This CDR3 has 15 residues. The germline V gene has CDR1 MNHEY and CDR2 SVGAGI. The CDR3 DNA reads as TGTGCCAGCAGTCGTATGACGGACGCGGACTATGGCTACACCTTC. Encoded protein: CASSRMTDADYGYTF.

The chain couples TRBV7-9 to TRBJ2-3; TRBD2 aligns across 9 bases. The V and J ends lost 5 bases and 1 base, in that order; junction bases with no gene match: 7. This CDR3 comprises 16 residues. CDR1 SEHNR and CDR2 FQNEAQ come from the germline V gene (reference sequence). CDR3 residues: CASSRFSGGRTDTQYF. The CDR3 coding sequence is TGTGCCAGCAGCAGATTTAGCGGGGGTCGCACAGATACGCAGTATTTT.

This sequence joins TRBV18 and TRBJ1-2; D unclear. Germline CDR1 is KGHSH and CDR2 is LQKENI. CDR3 size: 11 residues. Trimming removed 3 bases from V and 12 bases from J, with 11 bases in between. This chain's CDR3 is CASSPQVPHTF. DNA for the CDR3: TGTGCCAGCTCACCCCAGGTCCCACACACCTTC.